This TCR beta chain was identified in a study of CXCR3-negative and CXCR3-positive naive CD8 T cells (dated by TCRdb to between 2018 and 2021). Regarding the research as a whole: In total, roughly 150 million TRB reads were obtained, or roughly 1.5 +/- 0.3 million reads per library. The TRBV-TRBJ cluster analysis covered naive subsets from 5 or 6 donors and memory cells from 3 donors. Diversity and physicochemical repertoire analyses covered eleven to twelve donors pooled from two independent experiments.

General study outcomes and caveats: Because surface CD5, which has been linked to self-reactivity in mice, was comparable between naive subsets, TCR interaction strength was also inferred from TRB CDR3 physicochemical properties. Comparably high repertoire diversity was found in both naive subsets, whereas much lower repertoire diversity was found in memory CD8+ T cells. Because CXCR3 expression was partially decreased after cryopreservation, freshly isolated PBMCs were used for most assays. Naive CXCR3-negative and CXCR3-positive cells from the same donor showed similar TRBV-TRBJ usage, whereas memory cells showed distinct patterns.

With regard to this clonotype: Its antigen is still unknown.

TCRdb records NextSeq 550 as the sequencer. The Human TCR Profiling Kit (MiLaboratory) was used to make UMI-labeled 5' RACE TRB cDNA libraries. cDNA synthesis used the entire amount of extracted RNA, and PCR amplification then used the entire amount of cDNA produced. Libraries were prepared in parallel with an identical number of PCR cycles. In the authors' own workflow: About 50,000 +/- 9,200 unique UMI-labeled TRB cDNA molecules per library were extracted with MIGEC and MiXCR, with at least two reads per UMI required. An average of around 40,000 +/- 10,000 functional in-frame TRB CDR3 nucleotide clonotypes without stop codons was found per library. After downsampling to 5000 UMI-labeled TRB molecules per sample, diversity metrics such as normalized Shannon-Wiener and Chao1 were calculated in VDJtools. VDJtools was used to calculate clonotype-size-weighted physicochemical properties of the central five CDR3 residues, namely interaction energy, strength, volume and Kidera factor 4. With the reads reprocessed by TCRdb, a single entry stands for each CDR3 protein sequence and no DNA is reported. Clone size and V and J calls follow TCRdb, not the original study. The table held for this sample gives approximately 53,000 distinct CDR3 sequences. The top ten clones comprise about 25% of the sample.

For every CD8+ T cell subset, approximately 300,000 cells were flow-sorted straight into RLT lysis buffer, and each subset was sorted in triplicate. Standard density gradient centrifugation was used to isolate peripheral blood mononuclear cells from buffy coats. Total RNA was extracted from sorted cells using an RNeasy Mini Kit. The clonotype was recovered from a human donor in good health. Some clones in this sample may be carry-over from other donors' samples. Specimen: memory CD8+ T cells from blood. The cell subset or site label corresponds to: conventional CD8+ memory T cells (TMEM), sorted as controls.

The CDR3 region has the sequence CASSSVGGNIQYF. The sequence links TRBV5-1 to TRBJ2-4; the TCRdb D gene call, TRBD1, has no DNA to confirm it. Via the germline V gene, CDR1 is SGHRS and CDR2 YFSETQ. Including the terminal cysteine and phenylalanine, the CDR3 comprises 13 residues. The entry carries no DNA sequence.